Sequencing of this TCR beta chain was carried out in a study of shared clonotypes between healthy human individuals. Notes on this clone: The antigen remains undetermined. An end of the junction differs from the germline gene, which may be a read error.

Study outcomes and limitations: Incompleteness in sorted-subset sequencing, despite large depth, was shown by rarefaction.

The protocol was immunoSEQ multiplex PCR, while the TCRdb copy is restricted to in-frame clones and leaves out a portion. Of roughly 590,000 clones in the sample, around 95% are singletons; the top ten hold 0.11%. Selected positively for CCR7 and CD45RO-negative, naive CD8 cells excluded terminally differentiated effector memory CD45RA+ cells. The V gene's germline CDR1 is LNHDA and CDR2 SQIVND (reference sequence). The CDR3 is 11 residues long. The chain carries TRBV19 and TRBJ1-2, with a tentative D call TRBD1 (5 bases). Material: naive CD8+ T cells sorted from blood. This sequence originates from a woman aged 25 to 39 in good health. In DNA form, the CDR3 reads TGTGCCAGTAGTATAGGTGCTACGACAGCCTTC. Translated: CASSIGATTAF.